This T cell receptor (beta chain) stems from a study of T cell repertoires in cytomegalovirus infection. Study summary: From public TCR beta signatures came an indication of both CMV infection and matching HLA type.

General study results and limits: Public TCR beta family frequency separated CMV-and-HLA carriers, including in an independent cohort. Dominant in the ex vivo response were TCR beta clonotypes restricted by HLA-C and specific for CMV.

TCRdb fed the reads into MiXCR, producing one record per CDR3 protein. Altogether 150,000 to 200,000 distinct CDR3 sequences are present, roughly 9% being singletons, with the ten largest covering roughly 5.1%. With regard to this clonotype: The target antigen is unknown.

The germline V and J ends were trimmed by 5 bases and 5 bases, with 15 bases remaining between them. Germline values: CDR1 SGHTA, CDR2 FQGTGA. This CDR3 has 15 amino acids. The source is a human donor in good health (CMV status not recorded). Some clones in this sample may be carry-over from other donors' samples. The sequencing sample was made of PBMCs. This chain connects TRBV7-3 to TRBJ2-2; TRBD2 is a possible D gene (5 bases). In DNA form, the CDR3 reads TGTGCCAGCAGCGAATCCCCCCGCGGGACCGGGGAGCTGTTTTTT. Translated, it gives CASSESPRGTGELFF.